Listed below are T cell receptor beta chains from one sample, sequenced in a study of T cell repertoires in cytomegalovirus infection. A single record per CDR3 protein comes from TCRdb applying MiXCR to the reads. Of roughly 230,000 distinct CDR3 sequences listed, about 17% are singletons. Input material: CD8+ T cells from PBMCs. All receptors derive from a human donor in good health (CMV status not recorded). Some clones in this sample may be carry-over from other donors' samples. Each CDR3 is given with its conserved first and last residue. D genes are given only for firm matches. The size of a clone is reported for some rows only, either as once, few or many, or as a class for expanded clones.

>TRBJ1-2|many|TRBV2|TRBD1
TGTGCCAGCACGGGACAGGCGTATGGCTACACCTTC
CASTGQAYGYTF
>TRBJ1-5|many|TRBV6-6|-
TGTGCCAGCAGCTCCACCCAGTATAGCAATCAGCCCCAGCATTTT
CASSSTQYSNQPQHF
>TRBJ2-1|-|TRBV4-2|-
TGTGCCAGCAGCCAAGATCATGTCTCCTACAATGAGCAGTTCTTC
CASSQDHVSYNEQFF
>TRBJ2-2|-|TRBV4-2|TRBD2
TGTGCCAGCAGCCAAAACCCTTATAGCGGGGGGGCCGACGGGGAGCTGTTTTTT
CASSQNPYSGGADGELFF
>TRBJ2-3|many|TRBV28|TRBD2
TGTGCCAGCAGTTTAAGACTAGCGGGCTTCACAGATACGCAGTATTTT
CASSLRLAGFTDTQYF
>TRBJ2-1|few|TRBV7-9|TRBD1
TGTGCCAGCAGCCTAGGGACAGGGGGGAAGGGACACAATGAGCAGTTCTTC
CASSLGTGGKGHNEQFF
>TRBJ2-7|-|TRBV5-1|-
TGCGCCAGCAGCTTGGGGCTGGGGGCGGACGAGCAGTACTTC
CASSLGLGADEQYF
>TRBJ1-2|few|TRBV25-1|-
TGTGCCAGCAGTATATCAACCGGTGGCGGCTACACCTTC
CASSISTGGGYTF
>TRBJ1-6|-|TRBV27|TRBD1
TGTGCCAGCAGTTTAGACAGGGGAGATTCACCCCTCCACTTT
CASSLDRGDSPLHF
>TRBJ1-3|many|TRBV7-6|-
TGTGCCAGCAGCACGGGATTGAGTGCGAGCTCTGGAAACACCATATATTTT
CASSTGLSASSGNTIYF
>TRBJ1-3|many|TRBV7-9|-
TGTGCCAGCAGCCACCAACCGGTCGGCTCTGGAAACACCATATATTTT
CASSHQPVGSGNTIYF
>TRBJ2-1|-|TRBV5-6|-
TGTGCCAGCAGCTTGGTTGTTAGGGAAATCGAGCAGTTCTTC
CASSLVVREIEQFF
>TRBJ2-1|many|TRBV7-8|-
TGTGCCAGCAGCCTCCAAGGGCCTTACAATGAGCAGTTCTTC
CASSLQGPYNEQFF
>TRBJ2-3|many|TRBV7-3|-
TGTGCCAGCAGCCCGGCGGGCCCTAGCACAGATACGCAGTATTTT
CASSPAGPSTDTQYF
>TRBJ1-1|few|TRBV15|-
TGTGCCACCAGCAGAAACACTGAAGCTTTCTTT
CATSRNTEAFF
>TRBJ2-6|many|TRBV7-4|TRBD1
TGTGCCAGCAGCTTAGCAACAGAGGCAGGGGGCAGTGGGGCCAACGTCCTGACTTTC
CASSLATEAGGSGANVLTF
>TRBJ2-1|few|TRBV4-2|-
TGTGCCAGCAGCCAAGAGAGTAGTTACAATGAGCAGTTCTTC
CASSQESSYNEQFF
>TRBJ2-1|many|TRBV6-5|-
TGTGCCAGCAGTTACGAGGGGTCCGGTTTTGGGGATGAGCAGTTCTTC
CASSYEGSGFGDEQFF
>TRBJ1-1|-|TRBV11-2|-
TGTGCCAGCAGCTTAGGGGGTGGGGACACTGAAGCTTTCTTT
CASSLGGGDTEAFF
>TRBJ2-7|many|TRBV6-1|-
TGTGCCAGCAGTACAGGGAAGTCTACCTACGAGCAGTACTTC
CASSTGKSTYEQYF
>TRBJ2-6|many|TRBV7-8|-
TGTGCCAGCAGCCGGGGACAAAACTCTGGGGCCAACGTCCTGACTTTC
CASSRGQNSGANVLTF
>TRBJ1-6|many|TRBV7-9|TRBD1
TGTGCCAGCAGCTTGGGGACAGGGGATTCACCCCTCCACTTT
CASSLGTGDSPLHF
>TRBJ2-7|few|TRBV28|TRBD1
TGTGCCAGCAGTACCCCGGGACAGGGGGTCCGTATCGAGCAGTACTTC
CASSTPGQGVRIEQYF
>TRBJ2-2|once|TRBV5-6|-
TGTGCCAGCAGCTTGGGACAGTTTGACACCGGGGAGCTGTTTTTT
CASSLGQFDTGELFF
>TRBJ2-6|few|TRBV27|TRBD1
TGTGCCAGCAGTTCTTCCCGGGACAGGGAAACTCGCTCTGGGGCCAACGTCCTGACTTTC
CASSSSRDRETRSGANVLTF
>TRBJ1-5|few|TRBV23-1|-
TGCGCCAGCAGTCGGGGGGCCGAAAATCAGCCCCAGCATTTT
CASSRGAENQPQHF
>TRBJ2-7|-|TRBV20-1|-
TGCAGTGCTAAACAAAAGGGACGCTCCTACGAGCAGTACTTC
CSAKQKGRSYEQYF
>TRBJ2-1|many|TRBV19|-
TGTGCCAGTAGTGTCCACATGAACAATGAGCAGTTCTTC
CASSVHMNNEQFF
>TRBJ1-5|-|TRBV12-3/TRBV12-4|TRBD1
TGTGCCAGCAGTCGGACAGGGGATTATAGCAATCAGCCCCAGCATTTT
CASSRTGDYSNQPQHF
>TRBJ2-1|few|TRBV27|TRBD2
TGTGCCAGCAGTGCTCTAACTAGCGGCACCCACAATGAGCAGTTCTTC
CASSALTSGTHNEQFF
>TRBJ2-2|-|TRBV5-4|TRBD1
TGTGCCAGCAGCTTGAAGAGACAGGGGGGCCCCGGGGAGCTGTTTTTT
CASSLKRQGGPGELFF
>TRBJ2-5|many|TRBV7-8|TRBD1
TGTGCCAGCAGCAGCACCGGGACAGTCCAAGAGACCCAGTACTTC
CASSSTGTVQETQYF
>TRBJ2-7|-|TRBV29-1|-
TGCAGTGTTGAAGGGCGCCAGGGCAACGAGCAGTACTTC
CSVEGRQGNEQYF
>TRBJ1-1|many|TRBV7-2|-
TGTGCCAGCCCCCGTGGAACTGAAGCTTTCTTT
CASPRGTEAFF
>TRBJ1-3|-|TRBV11-3|-
TGTGCCAGCAGCGACGGTCCCTCTGGAAACACCATATATTTT
CASSDGPSGNTIYF
>TRBJ2-2|many|TRBV7-9|-
TGTGCCAGCAGCTTAGTATCTGAATCCACCGGGGAGCTGTTTTTT
CASSLVSESTGELFF
>TRBJ2-2|-|TRBV7-4|-
TGTGCCAGCAGCCGACTTCGGAGCACCGGGGAGCTGTTTTTT
CASSRLRSTGELFF
>TRBJ1-4|few|TRBV7-2|-
TGTGCCAGCAGCCCTTACCCACCCGGATTCTCAACTAATGAAAAACTGTTTTTT
CASSPYPPGFSTNEKLFF
>TRBJ2-1|-|TRBV5-6|TRBD1
TGTGCCAGCAGCTTGGCGGCGGACAGGGGAAACAATGAGCAGTTCTTC
CASSLAADRGNNEQFF
>TRBJ2-7|-|TRBV6-2/TRBV6-3|-
TGTGCCAGCAGACCCCTCACGGACGTAGCCGGGAGCTCCTACGAGCAGTACTTC
CASRPLTDVAGSSYEQYF
>TRBJ1-3|few|TRBV4-1|-
TGCGCCAGCAGCCAGAGCTCTGGAAACACCATATATTTT
CASSQSSGNTIYF
>TRBJ2-2|many|TRBV3-1|-
TGTGCCAGCAGCCACTTAGTCACTACGGCGACTGAGAACACCGGGGAGCTGTTTTTT
CASSHLVTTATENTGELFF
>TRBJ2-5|-|TRBV6-2/TRBV6-3|-
TGTGCCAGCAGTTACTCGAGCCTTCCTCTGGGAGCGATTGGGCAAGAGACCCAGTACTTC
CASSYSSLPLGAIGQETQYF
>TRBJ2-2|few|TRBV7-9|TRBD2
TGTGCCAGCAAACCGGGACTAGGGACCGGGGAGCTGTTTTTT
CASKPGLGTGELFF
>TRBJ1-1|many|TRBV6-1|-
TGTGCCAGCACCCCCGGGGCTTTCTTT
CASTPGAFF
>TRBJ2-5|few|TRBV3-1|-
TGTGCCAGCAGCGGACAGTCCCGTCAAGAGACCCAGTACTTC
CASSGQSRQETQYF
>TRBJ2-2|many|TRBV7-9|TRBD1
TGTGCCAGCAGCTCGTCGGCGGACAGGATCACCGGGGAGCTGTTTTTT
CASSSSADRITGELFF
>TRBJ2-3|few|TRBV5-1|TRBD1
TGCGCCAGCAGCTTGGGACAGGGGGCGTCCCCAGATACGCAGTATTTT
CASSLGQGASPDTQYF
>TRBJ2-1|-|TRBV6-6|-
TGTGCCAGCAGTTACCTCGCTGGGCGGAGCGACGATGAGCAGTTCTTC
CASSYLAGRSDDEQFF
>TRBJ1-1|few|TRBV9|-
TGTGCCAGCACCCCCGGGGGGATAGAGGCTTTCTTT
CASTPGGIEAFF
>TRBJ1-1|-|TRBV20-1|-
TGCAGTGCTAGAGATCTCGCATTAAGCAACACTGAAGCTTTCTTT
CSARDLALSNTEAFF
>TRBJ2-1|-|TRBV24-1|TRBD1
TGTGCCACCAGTGACCCCGGGACAGGGGTCAATGAGCAGTTCTTC
CATSDPGTGVNEQFF
>TRBJ1-4|-|TRBV18|-
TGTGCCAGCTCACCAGGGGTCAGAAATAATGAAAAACTGTTTTTT
CASSPGVRNNEKLFF
>TRBJ1-1|many|TRBV11-1|-
TGTGCCAGCAGCCCAGGGACAATACTTAGGAACACTGAAGCTTTCTTT
CASSPGTILRNTEAFF
>TRBJ2-7|many|TRBV7-2|-
TGTGCCAGCAGCTTACTAGGGGGTATCGACGAGCAGTACTTC
CASSLLGGIDEQYF